The 18 T cell receptor beta chains presented below share a single source sample, sequenced in a study of OX40 agonist ivuxolimab in advanced cancers. Repertoires were generated with immunoSEQ multiplex PCR, while TCRdb's copy carries only in-frame clones and drops some. The data show over 80,000 clones, roughly 93% seen once. Sample: CD4+ or CD8+ T cells sorted from blood, taken in a trial of the OX40 agonist ivuxolimab. The origin of the receptors is an adult with an advanced solid tumor such as melanoma, head and neck, liver or kidney cancer.

The V call is TRBV6-4, the J call TRBJ2-1, with 8 bases fitting TRBD2. The V segment lost 4 bases and the J segment 9 bases; nucleotides outside the gene matches: 14. CDR1 and CDR2 from the germline V gene are MRHNA and SNTAGT. There are 16 residues in the CDR3. The CDR3 sequence is CASSALSGAAVGEQFF. Here the CDR3 DNA reads TGTGCCAGCAGTGCACTTAGCGGGGCCGCGGTCGGTGAGCAGTTCTTC.

This chain connects TRBV27 to TRBJ1-1; 9 positions match TRBD1. The germline V gene has CDR1 MNHEY and CDR2 SMNVEV (reference sequence). Trimming removed 5 bases from V and 1 base from J; junction bases left unmatched: 5. The CDR3 spans 15 residues. In nucleotides, the CDR3 is TGTGCCAGCAGTATTACAGGGGGCCAGAACACTGAAGCTTTCTTT. Protein product: CASSITGGQNTEAFF.

The rearrangement uses TRBV6-6 and TRBJ1-5; D is perhaps TRBD1 (5 bases). The length of the CDR3 is 15 residues. CDR1 is MNHNY, CDR2 SVGAGI, per germline (reference sequence). The V and J ends lost 7 bases and 6 bases respectively, with 19 bases between them. CDR3 sequence (DNA): TGTGCCAGCAAGGGTACGGGGCAGGGCGGTCAGCCCCAGCATTTT. Protein product: CASKGTGQGGQPQHF.

This clone was seen just once. The chain is built from TRBV25-1 and TRBJ2-5, with D unclear. The V and J ends lost 0 bases and 1 base respectively, with 9 bases between them. Germline CDR1 MGHDK, CDR2 SYGVNS. This CDR3 is 15 amino acids long. Here the CDR3 reads CASSEYGAPQETQYF. DNA of the CDR3: TGTGCCAGCAGTGAATATGGTGCCCCCCAAGAGACCCAGTACTTC.

The rearrangement uses TRBV28 and TRBJ1-2; 7 nucleotides line up with TRBD1. CDR3 size: 12 residues. Germline CDR1 and CDR2: MDHEN and SYDVKM. The ends lost 8 bases at V and 3 bases at J; junction bases unmatched: 3. The chain's CDR3 is CASSGTDYGYTF. CDR3 nucleotide sequence: TGTGCCAGCTCCGGGACAGACTATGGCTACACCTTC.

The J gene is TRBJ2-7, the V gene TRBV14; the D is unclear. The CDR3 consists of 13 residues. The V and J ends lost 0 bases and 6 bases respectively, with 9 bases between them. CDR1 and CDR2 from the germline V gene are SGHDN and FVKESK. CDR3 amino acids: CASSQDLPGEQYF. The CDR3, as DNA: TGTGCCAGCAGCCAAGATCTTCCCGGCGAGCAGTACTTC.

This chain joins TRBV4-2 and TRBJ2-5; TRBD1 matches at 7 bases. The V gene's germline CDR1 is LGHNA and CDR2 YNFKEQ. The V and J ends lost 3 bases and 2 bases, in that order; junction bases with no gene match: 6. The CDR3 consists of 15 residues. The CDR3 loop reads CASSHPGTAQETQYF. In nucleotides, the CDR3 is TGTGCCAGCAGCCATCCCGGGACAGCGCAAGAGACCCAGTACTTC.

V gene TRBV6-5 combines with J gene TRBJ1-2; the D is unclear. Germline CDR1 and CDR2: MNHEY and SVGAGI. Trimming shortened V by 5 bases and J by 2 bases, and 15 bases separated the two germline ends. The CDR3 consists of 15 residues. The chain's CDR3 is CASSTTAVPNYGYTF. CDR3 DNA sequence: TGTGCCAGCAGTACCACAGCGGTACCAAACTATGGCTACACCTTC.

This sequence joins TRBV6-1 and TRBJ2-4; TRBD2 aligns across 9 bases. The CDR3 is 15 amino acids. Trimming removed 2 bases from V and 8 bases from J; junction bases left unmatched: 7. Looked up from germline, CDR1 is MNHNS and CDR2 is SASEGT. The CDR3: CASSESPSGIDIQYF. The CDR3 DNA reads as TGTGCCAGCAGTGAATCTCCTAGCGGGATTGACATTCAGTACTTC.

The rearrangement uses TRBV27 and TRBJ2-3; a possible D gene is TRBD2 (5 bases). This CDR3 contains 14 residues. Germline V lookup: CDR1 MNHEY, CDR2 SMNVEV (reference sequence). Trimming removed 4 bases from V and 1 base from J, with 9 bases in between. CDR3 bases: TGTGCCAGCAGTTACCTCGGGGGCACAGATACGCAGTATTTT. The encoded protein is CASSYLGGTDTQYF.

V and J are TRBV28 and TRBJ2-3; the match to TRBD2 covers 8 bases. CDR3 length: 15 amino acids. Germline CDR1 and CDR2: MDHEN and SYDVKM. The ends lost 6 bases at V and 5 bases at J; junction bases unmatched: 10. CDR3 region: CASSSSGSRLDTQYF. In DNA form, the CDR3 reads TGTGCCAGCAGCTCGAGCGGGAGTAGGTTAGATACGCAGTATTTT.

The chain uses TRBV6-1 and TRBJ2-5, with D perhaps TRBD2 (5 bases). Trimming shortened V by 8 bases and J by 5 bases, and 12 bases separated the two germline ends. Looked up from germline, CDR1 is MNHNS and CDR2 is SASEGT. This CDR3 has 12 amino acids. CDR3 bases: TGTGCCAGCTCGGACTCTGGGGAGACCCAGTACTTC. This gives the protein CASSDSGETQYF.

This chain uses TRBV19 with TRBJ2-2, with no clear D. CDR3 length equals 13 residues. CDR1 LNHDA and CDR2 SQIVND come from the germline V gene (reference sequence). The V end was cut by 4 bases, the J end by 7 bases, with 10 bases between. The CDR3 sequence is CASSTLPGGELFF. CDR3 nucleotides: TGTGCCAGTAGTACACTACCAGGCGGGGAGCTGTTTTTT. The complete variable domain, with remaining parts taken from reference TRBV19 and TRBJ2-2, reads DGGITQSPKYLFRKEGQNVTLSCEQNLNHDAMYWYRQDPGQGLRLIYYSQIVNDFQKGDIAEGYSVSREKKESFPLTVTSAQKNPTAFYLCASSTLPGGELFFGEGSRLTVL.

V gene TRBV28 combines with J gene TRBJ2-1; D may be TRBD1 (5 bases). This CDR3 is 15 amino acids long. Germline CDR1 is MDHEN and CDR2 is SYDVKM. Deletions cut 7 bases from V and 10 bases from J, with 23 bases between. The CDR3 coding sequence is TGTGCCAGCATAAAAGGGGCCGAGGCTGGTTGGGAGCAGTTCTTC. Its protein is CASIKGAEAGWEQFF.

This chain uses TRBV28 with TRBJ1-5, with D tentatively TRBD1 (5 bases). The V and J ends lost 7 bases and 5 bases respectively, with 21 bases between them. Germline loops: CDR1 MDHEN, CDR2 SYDVKM. This CDR3 region has 16 residues. CDR3 in DNA: TGTGCCAGCAATTCGCCCGGAACAGGCGGTTATCAGCCCCAGCATTTT. Its translation is CASNSPGTGGYQPQHF.

This clone was seen a few times. For the CDR3, the DNA is TGTGCCAGCAGTTTAACGGCTAGCGGCCTGGGGGGGCAGTTCTTC. It is translated as CASSLTASGLGGQFF. The genes are TRBV28 and TRBJ2-1; 7 bases align to TRBD2. The CDR3 spans 15 residues. Germline CDR1 MDHEN, CDR2 SYDVKM. V lost 2 bases, J lost 12 bases, and 13 bases stayed unmatched.

The V and J genes are TRBV29-1 and TRBJ1-1; 7 bases line up with TRBD1. The junction had 11 bases not matched to a gene; V was cut back by 7 bases and J by 3 bases. CDR3 length: 14 amino acids. Germline lookup yields CDR1 SQVTM and CDR2 ANQGSEA. CDR3 DNA sequence: TGCAGCGCCAAAACAGGGGTCGTTTACACTGAAGCTTTCTTT. Protein product: CSAKTGVVYTEAFF. Full variable domain (outside the CDR3, taken from reference TRBV29-1 and TRBJ1-1): SAVISQKPSRDICQRGTSLTIQCQVDSQVTMMFWYRQQPGQSLTLIATANQGSEATYESGFVIDKFPISRPNLTFSTLTVSNMSPEDSSIYLCSAKTGVVYTEAFFGQGTRLTVV.

The genes are TRBV28 and TRBJ2-7; TRBD1 agrees at 8 bases. This CDR3 region has 14 residues. V was clipped by 3 bases and J by 5 bases; unmatched bases: 6. Germline loops: CDR1 MDHEN, CDR2 SYDVKM. The CDR3 bases are TGTGCCAGCAGTTTCAGGGGGCGCATGAACGAGCAGTACTTC. Its protein product is CASSFRGRMNEQYF.